This entry concerns a single T cell receptor (beta chain). As yet, its antigen is unknown. This entry is derived from a study of OX40 agonist ivuxolimab in advanced cancers. Study summary: Ivuxolimab was administered intravenously to patients at 0.01 to 10 mg/kg every 2 weeks. Three patients, one with hepatocellular carcinoma and two with cutaneous melanoma, achieved partial responses. Study-level results: In a subset of nonresponders, normalized T-cell clonal expansion was also low. At 0.1 to 3.0 mg/kg and by week 6, clonal expansion occurred in CD4+ and CD8+ blood T cells.

The CDR3 loop spans 15 amino acids. V shed 3 bases, J shed 8 bases, and the junction held 8 bases outside the gene matches. In germline, CDR1 is MNHEY, CDR2 SMNVEV (reference sequence). Profiling relied on immunoSEQ multiplex PCR, and the TCRdb table lists in-frame clones only, not all of them. The repertoire has roughly 81,000 clones, 90% to 95% of them found once; the top ten carry around 10%. The V and J genes are TRBV27 and TRBJ2-3; 10 bases agree with TRBD1. The source is an adult with an advanced solid tumor such as melanoma, head and neck, liver or kidney cancer. Sequenced here: CD4+ or CD8+ T cells sorted from blood, sampled in a trial of the OX40 agonist ivuxolimab. The CDR3 loop reads CASSFGTGALGTQYF. The CDR3 DNA is TGTGCCAGCAGTTTCGGGACAGGGGCGTTGGGTACGCAGTATTTT.